This T cell receptor beta chain was found in a study of blood T cell repertoires in COVID-19. At the level of the study: Material from acute and convalescent COVID-19 was sourced from the United States, Italy and Spain. PBMCs, B-cell-depleted T cells, or T cells provided the cDNA or gDNA that made up the material.

Per the original methods: Amplification from reference gene primers served as the basis for estimated nucleated cell counts. Data came from immunoSEQ multiplex PCR; TCRdb stores just in-frame clones and leaves some out. V, J and clone size are those of that table, while D and trimming were read from the DNA. The sample records approximately 300,000 clones, roughly 80% being singletons. With 3 bases removed from V and 4 bases from J, the gap between germline ends came to 18 bases. Per the germline V gene, CDR1 is SGDLS and CDR2 is YYNGEE. The CDR3 loop spans 16 amino acids. This clonotype originated in a woman between 45 and 65 years old with active or convalescent COVID-19. The rearrangement uses TRBV9 and TRBJ2-3, with a tentative D call TRBD2 (6 bases). The sequenced sample was peripheral blood. The CDR3 DNA follows: TGTGCCAGCAGCGGTATTGCCCGGGAGACTCCAGATACGCAGTATTTT. Protein: CASSGIARETPDTQYF.